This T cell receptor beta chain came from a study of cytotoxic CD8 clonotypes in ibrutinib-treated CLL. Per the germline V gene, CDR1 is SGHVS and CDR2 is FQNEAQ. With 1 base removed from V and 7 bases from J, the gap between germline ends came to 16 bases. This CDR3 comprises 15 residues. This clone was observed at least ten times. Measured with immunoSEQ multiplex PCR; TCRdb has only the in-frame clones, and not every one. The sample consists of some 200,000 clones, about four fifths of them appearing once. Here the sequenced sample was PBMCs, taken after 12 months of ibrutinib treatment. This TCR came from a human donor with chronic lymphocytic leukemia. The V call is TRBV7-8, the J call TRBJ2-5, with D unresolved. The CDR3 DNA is TGTGCCAGCAGCTTAGAGGGTCAGGCCGTCAGGACCCAGTACTTC. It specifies CASSLEGQAVRTQYF.